These 10 T cell receptor beta chains were sequenced from one sample in a study of T cell responses to AZD1222 COVID-19 vaccine (dated by TCRdb to about 2021). The library was made by the immunoSEQ multiplex PCR assay. The source is immuneACCESS, and TCRdb retained only in-frame sequences with V and J called. Part of the clones is not carried over; for the studies checked, unresolved V genes explain less than half of this, and the remainder is unexplained. This sample gives 100,000 to 150,000 clones in total; approximately 85% of them show up just once. Of the sample, approximately 8% is held by the ten largest clones. The label giving this sample's time point can be read as: about 28 days (+/-7) after the second vaccine dose. The treatment or condition label here, explained by the study, means: meningococcal conjugate vaccine given as trial control. This material consisted of peripheral blood, taken 28 days after the second dose of the MenACWY control vaccine. The receptors derive from an adult who received the MenACWY meningococcal vaccine as a control.

The V call is TRBV30, the J call TRBJ2-7; D might be TRBD2 (7 bases). There are 12 residues in the CDR3. With 8 bases removed from V and 5 bases from J, the gap between germline ends came to 16 bases. CDR1 and CDR2 from the germline V gene are GTSNPN and SVGIG (reference sequence). CDR3 in amino acids: CARTTGGHEQYF. CDR3 DNA sequence: TGTGCCCGTACCACCGGGGGGCACGAGCAGTACTTC.

This clone appeared a few times. The V and J genes are TRBV29-1 and TRBJ2-7, with a tentative D call TRBD2 (5 bases). This CDR3 region has 12 residues. Germline V gene lookup returns CDR1 SQVTM and CDR2 ANQGSEA. Between the trimmed V and J ends, which lost 7 bases and 7 bases, there was a span of 17 bases. The CDR3 protein is CSAGLGLEEQYF. CDR3 coding DNA: TGCAGCGCCGGACTCGGGTTGGAGGAGCAGTACTTC.

V and J are TRBV12-3 or TRBV12-4 and TRBJ2-3; 7 bases line up with TRBD1. The ends lost 6 bases at V and 6 bases at J; junction bases unmatched: 3. This CDR3 contains 12 residues. The chain's CDR3 is CASSRDSDTQYF. The CDR3 nucleotides are TGTGCCAGCAGCCGGGACAGCGATACGCAGTATTTT.

This clone was observed a few times. The rearrangement uses TRBV5-1 and TRBJ2-7, with 12 bases identical to TRBD2. Germline CDR1 reads SGHRS; CDR2 reads YFSETQ. The CDR3 has 15 residues. Losses at the gene ends were 0 bases for V and 3 bases for J; bases not matched to a gene: 1. The CDR3 reads CASSLGLAGDYEQYF. Here the CDR3 DNA reads TGCGCCAGCAGCTTGGGACTAGCGGGAGACTACGAGCAGTACTTC.

This chain uses TRBV24-1 with TRBJ1-5; 10 positions agree with TRBD1. Looked up from germline, CDR1 is KGHDR and CDR2 is SFDVKD. V lost 3 bases and J lost 3; bases outside the gene matches: 7. CDR3 length: 17 amino acids. Here the CDR3 DNA reads TGTGCCACCAGTGATCCCGGGACAGGGGAAGCCAATCAGCCCCAGCATTTT. Its protein is CATSDPGTGEANQPQHF.

V gene TRBV19 combines with J gene TRBJ2-3; possible D gene TRBD1, 6 bases. CDR3 size: 15 residues. Trimming removed 2 bases at V and 3 bases at J, with 12 bases between. CDR1 LNHDA and CDR2 SQIVND come from the germline V gene (reference sequence). CDR3 coding DNA: TGTGCCAGTAGTATATACAGGGAATTAACAGATACGCAGTATTTT. It yields the protein CASSIYRELTDTQYF.

The CDR3 nucleotides are TGTGCCTGGAGTAATGGCAGGGGGCCAAACACCATATATTTT. This sequence encodes CAWSNGRGPNTIYF. V and J are TRBV30 and TRBJ1-3, with 8 positions matching TRBD1. The CDR3 is 14 amino acids. Germline values: CDR1 GTSNPN, CDR2 SVGIG (reference sequence). J gave up 6 bases and V 2 bases, and 6 bases lay outside the gene matches.

The chain recombines TRBV4-1 with TRBJ2-3; a weak D match, TRBD2 (7 bases). Trimming cost V 4 bases and J 4 bases, with 15 bases left between them. Germline CDR1 and CDR2: MGHRA and YSYEKL. The CDR3 contains 15 residues. CDR3 nucleotide sequence: TGCGCCAGCAGCCTTCGGGGGGCCGGCCCAGATACGCAGTATTTT. Translating gives CASSLRGAGPDTQYF.

V gene TRBV3-1 (or the pseudogene TRBV3-2) combines with J gene TRBJ1-1; D is unclear. V shed 1 base and J shed 6 bases, with 12 bases lying between them. CDR3 length: 14 amino acids. The germline CDR1 and CDR2 sequences are LGHDT and YNNKEL (reference sequence). The CDR3: CASSQGRLGPEAFF. The DNA for the CDR3 is TGTGCCAGCAGCCAAGGGCGGCTTGGGCCTGAAGCTTTCTTT.

CDR3 sequence (DNA): TGCAGCGTTGACGCCCGGGGGCAAGCCGGCTACACCTTC. This codes for CSVDARGQAGYTF. The rearrangement joins TRBV29-1 to TRBJ1-2, with a possible D match to TRBD1 (6 bases). This CDR3 has 13 amino acids. V gave up 3 bases and J gave up 8 bases, with 16 bases separating them. The germline V gene encodes CDR1 SQVTM and CDR2 ANQGSEA.